The 29 T cell receptor beta chains given below trace back to one sample, sequenced in a study of PD-L1 blockade in urothelial cancer. Sequencing was performed with immunoSEQ multiplex PCR; in TCRdb, only in-frame clones are kept and a portion is missing. The table shows 40,000 to 55,000 clones, with about 88% occurring only once. Documented time point: pretreatment peripheral blood. Sample: PBMCs, taken around atezolizumab (anti-PD-L1) treatment. These receptors all stem from a donor at least 40 years old with urothelial cancer.

V gene TRBV10-3 combines with J gene TRBJ2-7; tentatively, D is TRBD2 (6 bases). This CDR3 region has 16 residues. V gave up 6 bases and J gave up 6 bases, with 24 bases separating them. The V gene's germline CDR1 is ENHRY and CDR2 SYGVKD. CDR3 sequence: CAIRGIAGPLMGEQYF. CDR3 DNA: TGTGCCATCAGGGGAATTGCGGGACCCTTGATGGGCGAGCAGTACTTC.

The genes are TRBV4-1 and TRBJ2-3, with TRBD2 identical over 10 bases. The germline gives CDR1 MGHRA, CDR2 YSYEKL. CDR3 length: 15 amino acids. V lost 6 bases to trimming and J lost 0 bases; unmatched junction nucleotides: 3. The CDR3 region is CASSRTSGSTDTQYF. The CDR3 nucleotides are TGCGCCAGCAGTCGGACTAGCGGAAGCACAGATACGCAGTATTTT.

The chain uses TRBV7-3 and TRBJ2-7, with 11 bases aligning to TRBD1. J was trimmed by 5 bases and V by 5 bases; bases with no gene match: 8. The CDR3 has 15 residues. CDR1 and CDR2 from the germline V gene are SGHTA and FQGTGA. The CDR3 spells CASSPLGQGVDEQYF. CDR3 DNA: TGTGCCAGCAGCCCCCTGGGACAGGGGGTAGACGAGCAGTACTTC.

V gene TRBV10-3 combines with J gene TRBJ2-7; D not resolved. The V and J ends lost 3 bases and 4 bases respectively, with 16 bases between them. CDR3 length: 15 residues. CDR1 and CDR2 (germline): ENHRY, SYGVKD. This chain's CDR3 is CAISDPGSMVYEQYF. The CDR3 DNA sequence: TGTGCCATCAGTGACCCCGGGTCCATGGTGTACGAGCAGTACTTC.

The V gene is TRBV27, the J gene TRBJ1-5; D not resolved. The CDR3 extends over 15 amino acids. The germline V gene encodes CDR1 MNHEY and CDR2 SMNVEV (reference sequence). V dropped 4 bases and J dropped 2 bases, with 12 bases sitting between them. The DNA of the CDR3 is TGTGCCAGCAGTTATCGGGGTCGGGGCAATCAGCCCCAGCATTTT. Protein sequence: CASSYRGRGNQPQHF.

The chain is built from TRBV7-9 and TRBJ2-5; TRBD2 aligns across 15 bases. The CDR3 runs to 17 residues. The V gene's germline CDR1 is SEHNR and CDR2 FQNEAQ (reference sequence). With V trimmed by 5 bases and J by 1 base, 5 bases remained unmatched. The DNA of the CDR3 is TGTGCCAGCAGCCGGACTAGCGGGAGGGCCCCCCAAGAGACCCAGTACTTC. It encodes CASSRTSGRAPQETQYF.

This clone has just one count. The chain links TRBV7-9 to TRBJ1-1; D ambiguous. Germline assignment: CDR1 SEHNR and CDR2 FQNEAQ (reference sequence). The CDR3 covers 12 residues. Trimming left V 5 bases short and J 7 bases short, with 11 bases between. The CDR3: CASSADTIEAFF. The CDR3 DNA reads as TGTGCCAGCAGCGCCGACACCATTGAAGCTTTCTTT.

The chain couples TRBV7-2 to TRBJ2-7; D may be TRBD2 (6 bases). The CDR3 spans 14 residues. The germline V and J ends were trimmed by 5 bases and 6 bases, with 17 bases remaining between them. Per the germline V gene, CDR1 is SGHTA and CDR2 is FQGNSA. The CDR3 region is CASSQRRAGAEQYF. CDR3 DNA: TGTGCCAGCAGCCAACGGAGGGCCGGCGCCGAGCAGTACTTC.

The V call is TRBV5-1, the J call TRBJ2-7; 13 bases map to TRBD2. V lost 4 bases and J lost 8; bases outside the gene matches: 6. The CDR3 runs to 14 residues. The germline gives CDR1 SGHRS, CDR2 YFSETQ. CDR3 residues: CASSPQGLAGKQYF. The CDR3 region has the DNA TGCGCCAGCAGCCCACAGGGACTAGCGGGAAAGCAGTACTTC.

V gene TRBV4-1 combines with J gene TRBJ2-7, with D possibly TRBD1 on 5 matching bases. CDR1 is MGHRA, CDR2 YSYEKL, per germline. Trimming pared 2 bases from V and 4 bases from J, leaving 27 bases between. The CDR3 totals 19 residues. CDR3 bases: TGCGCCAGCAGCCAACTCCCGACAGTGAGCCAAACCGCAGCATACGAGCAGTACTTC. This sequence encodes CASSQLPTVSQTAAYEQYF.

This clone was recorded once. The chain joins TRBV6-1 to TRBJ1-1, with no clear D. The CDR3 is 13 amino acids. Looked up from germline, CDR1 is MNHNS and CDR2 is SASEGT. Trimming removed 7 bases at V and 1 base at J, with 10 bases between. The CDR3 here is CASKVGANTEAFF. CDR3 in DNA: TGTGCCAGCAAGGTGGGAGCGAACACTGAAGCTTTCTTT.

The V gene is TRBV7-9, the J gene TRBJ1-4; TRBD1 is a possible D gene (6 bases). CDR1 SEHNR and CDR2 FQNEAQ come from the germline V gene (reference sequence). This CDR3 contains 16 residues. The ends were cut back, 4 bases at V and 0 bases at J, with 12 bases in the middle. The CDR3 spells CASSYGTPATNEKLFF. The CDR3 DNA reads as TGTGCCAGCAGCTACGGGACACCAGCAACTAATGAAAAACTGTTTTTT.

V and J are TRBV6-5 and TRBJ2-1; 9 positions match TRBD2. Germline V gives CDR1 MNHEY, CDR2 SVGAGI. The CDR3 loop spans 14 amino acids. Unmatched junction bases numbered 7, after V lost 6 bases and J lost 7 bases. CDR3 sequence: CASSLSGGRNEQFF. The CDR3 bases are TGTGCCAGCAGCCTTAGCGGGGGAAGGAATGAGCAGTTCTTC.

As regards this clone: One junction end does not reproduce the germline sequence, and a read error may be involved. V and J are TRBV7-7 and TRBJ2-5; D is possibly TRBD2 (5 bases). The CDR3 spans 13 residues. In germline, CDR1 is SSHAT, CDR2 FNYEAQ (reference sequence). Here the CDR3 reads CASSTTGEETQYF. The CDR3 region has the DNA TGTGCTAGCAGCACGACCGGGGAAGAGACCCAGTACTTC.

V usage is TRBV7-9 and J usage is TRBJ1-2, with TRBD1 matching over 8 bases. V was clipped by 7 bases and J by 8 bases; unmatched bases: 12. This CDR3 has 14 amino acids. The V gene's germline CDR1 is SEHNR and CDR2 FQNEAQ (reference sequence). The CDR3 loop is CASKGDRRDGGYTF. The CDR3 nucleotides are TGTGCCAGCAAAGGGGACAGGAGGGATGGAGGCTACACCTTC.

The J gene is TRBJ2-5, the V gene TRBV11-2; D may be TRBD1 (6 bases). CDR1 and CDR2 (germline): SGHAT, FQNNGV. Trimming took 5 bases from V and 2 from J, leaving 12 bases between them. CDR3 size: 14 residues. CDR3: CASSRGQLQETQYF. The CDR3 DNA is TGTGCCAGCAGCCGAGGACAGCTTCAAGAGACCCAGTACTTC.

The genes are TRBV4-3 and TRBJ2-4; perhaps TRBD1 as D (7 bases). There are 14 residues in the CDR3. Germline CDR1 LGHNA, CDR2 YSLEER. Trimming shortened V by 0 bases and J by 8 bases, and 11 bases separated the two germline ends. The CDR3 loop is CASSQEQGGDIQYF. The CDR3 nucleotides are TGCGCCAGCAGCCAAGAGCAGGGGGGAGACATTCAGTACTTC.

The V and J genes are TRBV7-9 and TRBJ2-2, with 11 bases identical to TRBD2. V was pared by 5 bases and J by 1 base, with 9 bases of the junction left unmatched. Germline V gene data show CDR1 as SEHNR and CDR2 as FQNEAQ (reference sequence). The CDR3 length is 18 residues. CDR3 nucleotides: TGTGCCAGCAGCCCCATTCTCGGGACTAGCGGGAACACCGGGGAGCTGTTTTTT. Translation: CASSPILGTSGNTGELFF.

V and J are TRBV4-2 and TRBJ2-1, with a weak D call TRBD2 (6 bases). The CDR3 is made up of 18 amino acids. Between the trimmed V and J ends, which lost 2 bases and 8 bases, there was a span of 25 bases. The germline V gene has CDR1 LGHNA and CDR2 YNFKEQ. The CDR3 sequence: CASSQLRGRGEEADEQFF. The CDR3 DNA reads as TGTGCCAGCAGCCAACTTAGAGGGCGGGGAGAGGAGGCCGATGAGCAGTTCTTC.

The genes are TRBV6-5 and TRBJ2-5; 11 bases agree with TRBD2. Trimming cost V 2 bases and J 5 bases; bases outside gene matches: 4. CDR1 MNHEY and CDR2 SVGAGI come from the germline V gene. This CDR3 has 15 amino acids. This chain's CDR3 is CASSYLAGGGETQYF. The CDR3, as DNA: TGTGCCAGCAGTTACCTAGCGGGAGGAGGGGAGACCCAGTACTTC.

The table lists this clone with a count of one. Its ends do not fully match the called genes, so a read error is possible. This chain links TRBV18 with TRBJ2-7, with TRBD1 identical over 7 bases. This CDR3 contains 14 residues. Germline-derived CDR1 and CDR2 are KGHSH and LQKENI. The CDR3 loop reads CASSPTGESYGQYF. The CDR3 nucleotides are TGTGCCAGCTCACCTACAGGGGAGAGCTACGGGCAGTACTTC.

The CDR3 nucleotides read TGTGCCAGCAGTAGCGCGGGTCAGCCCCAGCATTTT. Its protein product is CASSSAGQPQHF. The V gene is TRBV6-6, the J gene TRBJ1-5; D call uncertain. The germline gives CDR1 MNHNY, CDR2 SVGAGI (reference sequence). With 5 bases removed from V and 6 bases from J, the gap between germline ends came to 8 bases. The CDR3 is 12 residues long.

This chain's CDR3 is CATHGGGGGANVLTF. DNA for the CDR3: TGCGCCACCCACGGGGGGGGCGGTGGGGCCAACGTCCTGACTTTC. The gene calls are TRBV5-1 and TRBJ2-6, with TRBD2 identical over 8 bases. V lost 9 bases, J lost 3 bases, and 8 bases stayed unmatched. Germline CDR1 and CDR2: SGHRS and YFSETQ. The CDR3 loop spans 15 amino acids.

This sequence joins TRBV2 and TRBJ2-3; 8 bases fit TRBD2. The trim removed 2 bases at V and 4 bases at J, leaving 5 bases unmatched. The germline V gene has CDR1 SNHLY and CDR2 FYNNEI. This CDR3 comprises 15 residues. CDR3 in amino acids: CASSEMAGGPDTQYF. The DNA of the CDR3 is TGTGCCAGCAGTGAAATGGCGGGAGGCCCAGATACGCAGTATTTT.

The J gene is TRBJ2-5, the V gene TRBV7-8; D is perhaps TRBD1 (6 bases). Trimming removed 5 bases from V and 3 bases from J, with 19 bases in between. CDR3 length: 16 residues. Per germline, CDR1 SGHVS and CDR2 FQNEAQ. DNA for the CDR3: TGTGCCAGCAGCCTGGGGGCTACCGGTACGAAAGAGACCCAGTACTTC. As protein: CASSLGATGTKETQYF.

The V and J genes are TRBV30 and TRBJ2-7, with D possibly TRBD1 on 5 matching bases. V lost 6 bases to trimming and J lost 4 bases, with 10 bases between them. The CDR3 is made up of 11 amino acids. Germline-derived CDR1 and CDR2 are GTSNPN and SVGIG (reference sequence). The CDR3 DNA follows: TGTGCCTGCAGGGTAGGTTACGAGCAGTACTTC. Translating gives CACRVGYEQYF.

The V and J genes are TRBV15 and TRBJ1-5; 7 nucleotides match TRBD1. J lost 3 bases, V lost 6 bases, and 8 bases had no gene match. CDR1 LNHNV and CDR2 YYDKDF come from the germline V gene (reference sequence). The CDR3 has 15 amino acids. The CDR3 DNA reads as TGTGCCACCAGAGGGGCCGGGACAGCCAATCAGCCCCAGCATTTT. This gives the protein CATRGAGTANQPQHF.

The chain links TRBV5-4 to TRBJ2-7; 8 bases align to TRBD2. After removal of 4 bases from V and 7 bases from J, the junction contained 13 bases not matched to a gene. Germline-derived CDR1 and CDR2 are SGHNT and YYREEE (reference sequence). CDR3 length: 15 amino acids. This CDR3 is CASSPPPGGPDEQYF. The CDR3 bases are TGTGCCAGCAGCCCCCCCCCGGGAGGGCCGGATGAGCAGTACTTC. The variable domain in full, completed from reference TRBV5-4 and TRBJ2-7, reads ETGVTQSPTHLIKTRGQQVTLRCSSQSGHNTVSWYQQALGQGPQFIFQYYREEENGRGNFPPRFSGLQFPNYSSELNVNALELDDSALYLCASSPPPGGPDEQYFGPGTRLTVT.

The rearrangement uses TRBV6-4 and TRBJ1-4, with D perhaps TRBD1 (5 bases). Trimming removed 0 bases at V and 3 bases at J, with 8 bases between. There are 15 residues in the CDR3. Germline CDR1 and CDR2: MRHNA and SNTAGT. In DNA form, the CDR3 reads TGTGCCAGCAGTGACTCGGGGGGACCTAATGAAAAACTGTTTTTT. Translating gives CASSDSGGPNEKLFF.